This is a list of T cell receptor beta chains from one sample in a study of shared clonotypes between healthy human individuals. Profiled with immunoSEQ multiplex PCR; TCRdb holds only in-frame clones, not every one. The sample includes around 700,000 clones, approximately 79% seen only once; the top ten take around 1.8%. Sequenced: memory CD4+ T cells sorted from blood. The origin of the receptors is a woman under 40 in good health. CDR3s include the opening cysteine and the closing phenylalanine or tryptophan. The D gene is left open where the match is weak. Clone size is given for some rows only: seen once, a few or many times, or a class if the clone is expanded.

CDR3 DNA,CDR3 protein,J gene,clone size,V gene,D gene
TGTGCCAGCAGCCAGTTAAAAGGGGGCTCTTCCGACGGGGAGCTGTTTTTT,CASSQLKGGSSDGELFF,TRBJ2-2,NA,TRBV14,TRBD1
TGTGCCAGCAGTTTCGGTAGCTACGAGCAGTACTTC,CASSFGSYEQYF,TRBJ2-7,NA,TRBV25-1,NA
TGTGCCAGTAGCCGATTGGTTCGGACTGAAGCTTTCTTT,CASSRLVRTEAFF,TRBJ1-1,NA,TRBV19,NA
TGTGCCAGCAGCCCTCCTATAGCGGGAGGATACTCCTACAATGAGCAGTTCTTC,CASSPPIAGGYSYNEQFF,TRBJ2-1,NA,TRBV5-6,TRBD2
TGTGCCAGCAGACCTACAGGGGGCTCTTCGGCTTTCTTT,CASRPTGGSSAFF,TRBJ1-1,NA,TRBV6-1,TRBD1
TGTGCCAGTAGATCGCGCCTATATGAGAGCACTGAAGCTTTCTTT,CASRSRLYESTEAFF,TRBJ1-1,NA,TRBV19,NA
TGCAGCGTTGGAATCCTAGCGGGTGAAAAAGGTGAGCAGTTCTTC,CSVGILAGEKGEQFF,TRBJ2-1,NA,TRBV29-1,TRBD2
TGTGCCAGCAGCTTTGTTGAGACCCAGTACTTC,CASSFVETQYF,TRBJ2-5,NA,TRBV7-2,NA
TGCGCCAGCAGTGGTGGTCTTGATACGCAGTATTTT,CASSGGLDTQYF,TRBJ2-3,NA,TRBV10-1,NA
TGTGCCAGCAGCGTATCTGGAACTCTCCAGGGGACCCAGTACTTC,CASSVSGTLQGTQYF,TRBJ2-5,NA,TRBV9,NA
TGTGCCAGCAGCCCCAAGGTTATGGCGGCTAATGAAAAACTGTTTTTT,CASSPKVMAANEKLFF,TRBJ1-4,once,TRBV4-2,NA
TGTGCCAGCAGCTCCGCCGGACAGGGCCCTGGAAACACCATATATTTT,CASSSAGQGPGNTIYF,TRBJ1-3,NA,TRBV7-9,TRBD1
TGTGCCAGCTCACTAACCGCCAGTGGGACCACCGGGGAGCTGTTTTTT,CASSLTASGTTGELFF,TRBJ2-2,NA,TRBV18,NA
TGCAGCGTTGCCGGACAAGAAGAGACCCAGTACTTC,CSVAGQEETQYF,TRBJ2-5,NA,TRBV29-1,NA
TGTGCCAGCAGCGTAAGGGCGGGAGGGCCCTACGAGCAGTACTTC,CASSVRAGGPYEQYF,TRBJ2-7,NA,TRBV9,TRBD2
TGTGCCAGCACCCCCGGACTTCTCCCCTACGAGCAGTACTTC,CASTPGLLPYEQYF,TRBJ2-7,NA,TRBV6-5,NA
TGTGCCAGCAGTTCCGTCACAACCTACGAGCAGTACTTC,CASSSVTTYEQYF,TRBJ2-7,NA,TRBV28,NA
TGCGCCAGCACCCCATCGGGGGGCCAAGAGACCCAGTACTTC,CASTPSGGQETQYF,TRBJ2-5,NA,TRBV5-1,TRBD2
TGTGCCAGCAGCTTACAGGGCCAACGCTTCTACGAGCAGTACTTC,CASSLQGQRFYEQYF,TRBJ2-7,NA,TRBV7-9,NA
TGCGCCAGCAGCGTTGGGACGAAGGGGGAAAAACTGTTTTTT,CASSVGTKGEKLFF,TRBJ1-4,few,TRBV5-1,NA
TGTGCCAGCAGTTTAAAGGGGGCTGGAAACACCATATATTTT,CASSLKGAGNTIYF,TRBJ1-3,few,TRBV27,NA
TGTGCCAGCAGCCTAGGGGGCGAAAAACTGTTTTTT,CASSLGGEKLFF,TRBJ1-4,NA,TRBV7-9,TRBD1
TGTGCCAGCGATAGCGGGAGGGGCGAGCAGTACTTC,CASDSGRGEQYF,TRBJ2-7,few,TRBV2,TRBD2
TGTGCCAGCAGCTTAGCGCCAACTAGCGGTCACAATGAGCAGTTCTTC,CASSLAPTSGHNEQFF,TRBJ2-1,NA,TRBV7-2,TRBD2
TGTGCCAGCATCTCAATAGGGAACACTGAAGCTTTCTTT,CASISIGNTEAFF,TRBJ1-1,NA,TRBV7-9,NA
TGTGCCAGCAGCGCTCGGACTTCGCAGTTCTTC,CASSARTSQFF,TRBJ2-1,NA,TRBV11-2,NA
TGTGCCAGTAGTGTAAGGGGACAGGAGAATCAGCCCCAGCATTTT,CASSVRGQENQPQHF,TRBJ1-5,NA,TRBV19,TRBD1
TGTGCCAGTAGTTCCCGACAGGGGGGTAATCAGCCCCAGCATTTT,CASSSRQGGNQPQHF,TRBJ1-5,many,TRBV19,TRBD1
TGTGCCAGCAGCTCGGGACTAGCCCAAGAGACCCAGTACTTC,CASSSGLAQETQYF,TRBJ2-5,NA,TRBV5-4,TRBD2
TGTGCCAGCAGTTTATGGGGCAGGGATAACACTGAAGCTTTCTTT,CASSLWGRDNTEAFF,TRBJ1-1,NA,TRBV28,NA
TGCGCCAGCAGCCCTTTCCTAGCGGGAGTTAACAATGAGCAGTTCTTC,CASSPFLAGVNNEQFF,TRBJ2-1,NA,TRBV5-1,TRBD2
TGTGCCAGCAGTTTGAAGAGGGCCCGGCAGTTCTTC,CASSLKRARQFF,TRBJ2-1,NA,TRBV28,NA
TGCACCAGCAGCCAAGACAGGAACACTGAAGCTTTCTTT,CTSSQDRNTEAFF,TRBJ1-1,NA,TRBV1,NA
TGTGCCAGCAGCCCCAGCGGAACCCAAGAGACCCAGTACTTC,CASSPSGTQETQYF,TRBJ2-5,NA,TRBV7-7,NA
TGTGCCAGCAGGCCAAAGACGACTCGGGGGGGCTACACCTTC,CASRPKTTRGGYTF,TRBJ1-2,NA,TRBV27,NA
TGTGCCAGCAGCGGGGGGAGCCCAGATACGCAGTATTTT,CASSGGSPDTQYF,TRBJ2-3,many,TRBV11-3,NA
TGTGCCAGCAGCCTAGGGGGGACCCAGTACTTC,CASSLGGTQYF,TRBJ2-5,NA,TRBV7-7,NA
TGCGCCAGCAGCCTAACCGACAGGGTCAAAAACATTCAGTACTTC,CASSLTDRVKNIQYF,TRBJ2-4,many,TRBV4-1,TRBD1
TGTGCCAGCAGCCAAGATAGGACTAGCGCATGGACCCAGTACTTC,CASSQDRTSAWTQYF,TRBJ2-5,NA,TRBV4-2,TRBD2
TGTGCCAGCAGCTCCCGCCCTCCGGGATCCTCCTACAATGAGCAGTTCTTC,CASSSRPPGSSYNEQFF,TRBJ2-1,few,TRBV7-7,NA
TGTGCCAGCAGCTATATGGGGGGGATGAACACTGAAGCTTTCTTT,CASSYMGGMNTEAFF,TRBJ1-1,NA,TRBV7-6,NA
TGTGCCAGTAGTAGCGCATCAATGTCAGCAGGAAACACCATATATTTT,CASSSASMSAGNTIYF,TRBJ1-3,NA,TRBV19,NA
TGTGCCAGCACGAGGGGTGGGGCCCAGTACTTC,CASTRGGAQYF,TRBJ2-5,NA,TRBV2,NA
TGTGCCACCAGCAGGGAGGGGAATCTGGGCGGCTACACCTTC,CATSREGNLGGYTF,TRBJ1-2,NA,TRBV15,NA